This TCR beta chain originates from a study of blood T cells in healthy people across ages. General study results and limits: In older individuals, TCR beta diversity per million T cells was lower, falling roughly linearly with age.

Points on this clonotype: The antigen is undetermined.

Through a sample-barcoded 5' primer and a J-beta primer mix, a second PCR was run for roughly 7 to 12 cycles. In TCRdb, the 5' RACE reads were re-called with MiXCR into one record per CDR3 protein. In the table there are 790,000 or so distinct CDR3 sequences, 35% to 50% of which are singletons. Sequencing was carried out using blood. This receptor was obtained from a man at least 80 years old in good health.

This CDR3 reads CASRRNPAETQYF. CDR3 nucleotides: TGTGCCAGCAGGAGGAATCCTGCGGAGACCCAGTACTTC. V and J are TRBV3-1 and TRBJ2-5, with D unresolved. Per germline, CDR1 LGHDT and CDR2 YNNKEL (reference sequence). CDR3 length: 13 residues. V lost 6 bases to trimming and J lost 5 bases, with 13 bases between them.